These 28 T cell receptor beta chains originate from one sample sequenced in a study of blood T cell repertoires in COVID-19. TCRdb's table, derived via immunoSEQ multiplex PCR, lists solely in-frame clones and lacks some. The sample records about 300,000 clones, roughly 86% being singletons. Sequenced input: PBMCs or T cells enriched from blood (not recorded which). These receptors were collected from a woman aged 18-29 years who had recovered from COVID-19.

This clone was found once. At the DNA level, this CDR3 is encoded by other sequences in the same sample as well. The chain recombines TRBV5-1 with TRBJ2-1; 10 bases fit TRBD1. Germline loops: CDR1 SGHRS, CDR2 YFSETQ. The junction had 2 bases not matched to a gene; V was cut back by 0 bases and J by 2 bases. CDR3 length: 16 residues. Here the CDR3 DNA reads TGCGCCAGCAGCTTGGGGACAGGGGGTCCCTACAATGAGCAGTTCTTC. Encoded protein: CASSLGTGGPYNEQFF.

The gene calls are TRBV3-1 (or the pseudogene TRBV3-2) and TRBJ1-2; weak D call: TRBD1 (6 bases). CDR3 length: 14 residues. The ends were cut back, 1 base at V and 4 bases at J, with 10 bases in the middle. From germline, CDR1 is LGHDT and CDR2 YNNKEL (reference sequence). The CDR3 sequence is CASSQGQQGYGYTF. The CDR3 DNA sequence: TGTGCCAGCAGCCAAGGACAACAGGGCTATGGCTACACCTTC.

In its sample, this clone was seen many times. V and J are TRBV7-8 and TRBJ1-2; TRBD1 might be the D (5 bases). The CDR3 runs 14 residues. The ends were cut back, 5 bases at V and 2 bases at J, with 12 bases in the middle. In germline, CDR1 is SGHVS, CDR2 FQNEAQ. DNA of the CDR3: TGTGCCAGCAGCCCCAGGGAAGGGAACTATGGCTACACCTTC. It translates to CASSPREGNYGYTF.

This clone was picked up a small number of times. The V and J genes are TRBV11-2 and TRBJ2-7; D is possibly TRBD2 (5 bases). This CDR3 comprises 15 residues. Germline lookup yields CDR1 SGHAT and CDR2 FQNNGV. V lost 1 base to trimming and J lost 0 bases, with 10 bases between them. CDR3 coding DNA: TGTGCCAGCAGCTTAGGGCAGCGGAGCTCCTACGAGCAGTACTTC. Protein sequence: CASSLGQRSSYEQYF.

The chain couples TRBV4-2 to TRBJ2-7; 11 positions agree with TRBD2. With V trimmed by 0 bases and J by 0 bases, 1 base remained unmatched. The CDR3 contains 16 residues. CDR1 is LGHNA and CDR2 is YNFKEQ in the germline V gene. The CDR3 is CASSQETSGGSYEQYF. The CDR3 nucleotides are TGTGCCAGCAGCCAAGAAACTAGCGGGGGCTCCTACGAGCAGTACTTC.

This clone was seen only once. V gene TRBV5-1 combines with J gene TRBJ2-7, with D possibly matching TRBD2 (6 bases). The V and J ends lost 1 base and 3 bases respectively, with 14 bases between them. The germline CDR1 and CDR2 sequences are SGHRS and YFSETQ. The CDR3 loop spans 15 amino acids. The CDR3 nucleotides read TGCGCCAGCAGCTTGTATGGGGGAGCGGGCTACGAGCAGTACTTC. Translation gives CASSLYGGAGYEQYF.

The chain has TRBV7-9 and TRBJ1-2; no clear D. The V gene lost 5 bases and the J gene lost 4 bases, with 14 bases spanning the gap. The CDR3 has 14 residues. Germline loops: CDR1 SEHNR, CDR2 FQNEAQ (reference sequence). In nucleotides, the CDR3 is TGTGCCAGCAGCGAAAACACGGAGATCTATGGCTACACCTTC. Its translation is CASSENTEIYGYTF.

The chain uses TRBV19 and TRBJ1-3, with D unclear. The CDR3 extends over 14 amino acids. Germline assignment: CDR1 LNHDA and CDR2 SQIVND (reference sequence). V lost 9 bases, J lost 4 bases, and 16 bases lay in between. The CDR3 bases are TGTGCCAGCTTAAGCGGGGTGGACGGAAACACCATATATTTT. Residues: CASLSGVDGNTIYF.

V and J are TRBV28 and TRBJ2-2, with 8 bases fitting TRBD1. V lost 3 bases and J lost 0; bases outside the gene matches: 6. CDR1 and CDR2 (germline): MDHEN, SYDVKM. This CDR3 spans 17 amino acids. In DNA form, the CDR3 reads TGTGCCAGCAGTTTTGCTCAGGGGGCCACGAACACCGGGGAGCTGTTTTTT. Amino acids: CASSFAQGATNTGELFF.

This chain uses TRBV28 with TRBJ2-2; D is unresolved. The CDR3 runs to 11 residues. The germline V and J ends were trimmed by 5 bases and 8 bases, with 6 bases remaining between them. Per germline, CDR1 MDHEN and CDR2 SYDVKM. CDR3 protein: CASSTSGELFF. Here the CDR3 DNA reads TGTGCCAGCAGTACATCTGGGGAGCTGTTTTTT.

This clone appeared a single time. This chain connects TRBV18 to TRBJ1-1; weak D call: TRBD1 (6 bases). CDR1 is KGHSH and CDR2 is LQKENI in the germline V gene. V lost 3 bases to trimming and J lost 0 bases, with 11 bases between them. This CDR3 contains 15 residues. This CDR3 reads CASSPIGQLNTEAFF. The CDR3 nucleotides read TGTGCCAGCTCACCGATTGGACAGTTGAACACTGAAGCTTTCTTT.

The chain combines TRBV7-2 with TRBJ2-7; the match to TRBD1 covers 7 bases. After removal of 6 bases from V and 1 base from J, the junction contained 6 bases not matched to a gene. The CDR3 contains 14 residues. The germline gives CDR1 SGHTA, CDR2 FQGNSA. CDR3 protein: CASSQEGASYEQYF. CDR3 coding DNA: TGTGCCAGCAGTCAAGAGGGGGCTTCCTACGAGCAGTACTTC. Together with reference TRBV7-2 and TRBJ2-7, the CDR3 gives the full variable domain: GAGVSQSPSNKVTEKGKDVELRCDPISGHTALYWYRQSLGQGLEFLIYFQGNSAPDKSGLPSDRFSAERTGGSVSTLTIQRTQQEDSAVYLCASSQEGASYEQYFGPGTRLTVT.

The V and J genes are TRBV5-5 and TRBJ2-6; the D gene is possibly TRBD1 (5 bases). Germline values: CDR1 SGHKS, CDR2 YYEKEE (reference sequence). The CDR3 has 14 amino acids. V gave up 6 bases and J gave up 0 bases, with 7 bases separating them. The CDR3 region is CASTGPSGANVLTF. The CDR3 coding sequence is TGTGCCAGCACAGGGCCCTCTGGGGCCAACGTCCTGACTTTC.

This clone is a singleton in its sample. CDR3 nucleotide sequence: TGTGCCAGCAGTTTCTGGGGGCAAAACATTCAGTACTTC. It translates to CASSFWGQNIQYF. The chain is built from TRBV28 and TRBJ2-4, with a possible D match to TRBD1 (6 bases). This CDR3 has 13 residues. Germline V gene sequence: CDR1 MDHEN, CDR2 SYDVKM. Trimming pared 3 bases from V and 5 bases from J, leaving 8 bases between.

This clone is a singleton in its sample. This rearrangement joins TRBV11-2 to TRBJ1-1; 7 bases are a match to TRBD1. The V segment lost 3 bases and the J segment 11 bases; nucleotides outside the gene matches: 9. This CDR3 is 13 amino acids long. Germline V gives CDR1 SGHAT, CDR2 FQNNGV. CDR3 sequence: CASSFVEGAVAFF. As DNA, the CDR3 is TGTGCCAGCAGCTTCGTCGAGGGGGCTGTGGCTTTCTTT.

The J gene is TRBJ2-1, the V gene TRBV9; tentatively, D is TRBD2 (6 bases). CDR1 and CDR2 (germline): SGDLS, YYNGEE. This CDR3 spans 17 amino acids. The germline V and J ends were trimmed by 2 bases and 3 bases, with 18 bases remaining between them. CDR3 in amino acids: CASSVSGGAGLYNEQFF. The CDR3 bases are TGTGCCAGCAGCGTTTCCGGGGGAGCGGGCCTCTACAATGAGCAGTTCTTC.

The chain combines TRBV9 with TRBJ2-7; 7 positions match TRBD2. J gave up 3 bases and V 0 bases, and 3 bases lay outside the gene matches. The V gene's germline CDR1 is SGDLS and CDR2 YYNGEE. CDR3 size: 14 residues. Written as DNA, the CDR3 is TGTGCCAGCAGCGTAGGAGGGACTAACTACGAGCAGTACTTC. Amino acids: CASSVGGTNYEQYF.

To note about this clone: Other DNA sequences in the sample encode the same CDR3. The rearrangement uses TRBV19 and TRBJ2-7, with unresolved D. The V gene lost 8 bases and the J gene lost 2 bases, with 13 bases spanning the gap. Germline CDR1 reads LNHDA; CDR2 reads SQIVND (reference sequence). The CDR3 contains 13 residues. The CDR3 DNA reads as TGTGCCAGTTCTCTAGGCCCTACCTACGAGCAGTACTTC. It is translated as CASSLGPTYEQYF.

The CDR3 here is CASSVGGWGPDTQYF. The DNA for the CDR3 is TGTGCCAGCAGCGTAGGGGGTTGGGGGCCAGATACGCAGTATTTT. The rearrangement uses TRBV9 and TRBJ2-3, with D perhaps matching TRBD1 (6 bases). CDR1 is SGDLS, CDR2 YYNGEE, per germline. The CDR3 loop spans 15 amino acids. V lost 0 bases, J lost 4 bases, and 12 bases lay in between.

The chain carries TRBV7-3 and TRBJ2-1; 9 bases are shared with TRBD2. The germline V gene has CDR1 SGHTA and CDR2 FQGTGA. The CDR3 consists of 13 residues. With 2 bases clipped from V and 9 bases from J, the junction kept 2 bases outside the gene matches. The CDR3 here is CASSLGTSTEQFF. Here the CDR3 DNA reads TGTGCCAGCAGCTTAGGGACTAGCACTGAGCAGTTCTTC.

The rearrangement links TRBV11-3 to TRBJ2-5; TRBD1 matches 9 bases. Per the germline V gene, CDR1 is SGHNT and CDR2 is YENEEA. J gave up 4 bases and V 1 base, and 10 bases lay outside the gene matches. CDR3 length: 17 residues. The CDR3 DNA follows: TGTGCCAGCAGCTTAGTACGACCCCGGGACAGGGCAGAGACCCAGTACTTC. This gives the protein CASSLVRPRDRAETQYF.

This clone came up a few times. This CDR3 is CATSREERRKNEKLFF. Here the CDR3 DNA reads TGTGCCACCAGCAGAGAGGAGAGACGCAAGAATGAAAAACTGTTTTTT. The V gene is TRBV15, the J gene TRBJ1-4; the D is unclear. Germline-derived CDR1 and CDR2 are LNHNV and YYDKDF (reference sequence). V lost 0 bases and J lost 5, with 13 bases in between. The CDR3 runs to 16 residues.

The chain uses TRBV24-1 and TRBJ2-1; 16 nucleotides agree with TRBD2. The CDR3 consists of 19 residues. Germline assignment: CDR1 KGHDR and CDR2 SFDVKD. Trimming took 4 bases from V and 0 from J; bases not matched to a gene: 5. The CDR3 region is CATSERGLAGGSSYNEQFF. The DNA of the CDR3 is TGTGCCACCAGTGAACGGGGACTAGCGGGAGGGAGCTCCTACAATGAGCAGTTCTTC.

The chain has TRBV19 and TRBJ1-1, with TRBD1 identical over 12 bases. Germline-derived CDR1 and CDR2 are LNHDA and SQIVND (reference sequence). This CDR3 spans 14 amino acids. The ends lost 5 bases at V and 6 bases at J; junction bases unmatched: 4. The CDR3 DNA reads TGTGCCAGTAGTGAGGGACAGGGGGCAGCTGAAGCTTTCTTT. Translation gives CASSEGQGAAEAFF.

The V call is TRBV28, the J call TRBJ1-5; the D gene is possibly TRBD1 (6 bases). The CDR3 consists of 14 residues. Germline CDR1 and CDR2: MDHEN and SYDVKM. Trimming pared 8 bases from V and 3 bases from J, leaving 14 bases between. In DNA, the CDR3 is TGTGCCAGCGGGGGGGGCGGGATCAATCAGCCCCAGCATTTT. Its protein is CASGGGGINQPQHF. The whole variable domain, remainder taken from reference TRBV28 and TRBJ1-5, is DVKVTQSSRYLVKRTGEKVFLECVQDMDHENMFWYRQDPGLGLRLIYFSYDVKMKEKGDIPEGYSVSREKKERFSLILESASTNQTSMYLCASGGGGINQPQHFGDGTRLSIL.

CDR3 coding DNA: TGTGCCAGCAGCTTAAGGGGGACAGTCGGGGAGCAGTACTTC. It specifies CASSLRGTVGEQYF. V usage is TRBV7-2 and J usage is TRBJ2-7; 7 positions match TRBD1. This CDR3 has 14 amino acids. J lost 7 bases, V lost 2 bases, and 8 bases had no gene match. CDR1 and CDR2 (germline): SGHTA, FQGNSA.

This chain joins TRBV9 and TRBJ2-3; 10 nucleotides agree with TRBD2. V shed 0 bases and J 3 bases; nucleotides not matched to a gene: 7. This CDR3 spans 17 amino acids. The germline V gene has CDR1 SGDLS and CDR2 YYNGEE. The CDR3 nucleotides read TGTGCCAGCAGCGTAGGTTTTGGGACTAGCGCAACAGATACGCAGTATTTT. Its protein is CASSVGFGTSATDTQYF.

The rearrangement links TRBV7-8 to TRBJ2-2; 12 bases align to TRBD2. Germline values: CDR1 SGHVS, CDR2 FQNEAQ. The CDR3 runs to 14 residues. With V trimmed by 8 bases and J by 3 bases, 1 base remained unmatched. CDR3 nucleotides: TGTGCCAGCCGACTAGCGGGAGACACCGGGGAGCTGTTTTTT. Translated, it gives CASRLAGDTGELFF.